A single sample gave rise to the 21 T cell receptor beta chains below, sequenced in a study of blood T cell repertoires in COVID-19. Repertoires were generated with immunoSEQ multiplex PCR, while TCRdb's copy carries only in-frame clones and drops some. The table lists some 140,000 clones, around 82% of them singletons. Input material: PBMCs or T cells enriched from blood (not recorded which). The receptors were sampled from a man in his forties with acute COVID-19.

The chain has TRBV5-1 and TRBJ1-2, with a weak D call TRBD1 (6 bases). CDR3 length: 12 amino acids. Germline-derived CDR1 and CDR2 are SGHRS and YFSETQ. The ends were cut back, 4 bases at V and 10 bases at J, with 14 bases in the middle. The CDR3: CASSPGQPFYTF. In DNA form, the CDR3 reads TGCGCCAGCAGCCCCGGACAGCCCTTCTACACCTTC.

V and J are TRBV29-1 and TRBJ1-2; D is possibly TRBD1 (5 bases). V was trimmed by 7 bases and J by 7 bases, leaving 16 bases between them. Germline V gene lookup returns CDR1 SQVTM and CDR2 ANQGSEA. There are 12 residues in the CDR3. This chain's CDR3 is CSASTREGGYTF. CDR3 coding DNA: TGCAGCGCCTCCACCAGGGAGGGTGGCTACACCTTC.

This clone was seen only a few times. The chain links TRBV5-8 to TRBJ1-2; 7 nucleotides match TRBD1. CDR1 SGHTS and CDR2 YDEGEE come from the germline V gene. The CDR3 is 15 residues long. The V segment lost 3 bases and the J segment 2 bases; nucleotides outside the gene matches: 7. The CDR3 DNA reads TGTGCCAGCAGCTCCCGGACAGGATGGAACTATGGCTACACCTTC. Translated: CASSSRTGWNYGYTF.

This chain joins TRBV3-1 (or the pseudogene TRBV3-2) and TRBJ2-1, with D possibly matching TRBD1 (7 bases). Germline values: CDR1 LGHDT, CDR2 YNNKEL (reference sequence). Trimming left V 4 bases short and J 8 bases short, with 18 bases between. The CDR3 runs 15 residues. The CDR3 nucleotides read TGTGCCAGCAGCCGGAGGGGGCAGGGTGTTCATGAGCAGTTCTTC. Its translation: CASSRRGQGVHEQFF.

The J gene is TRBJ2-7, the V gene TRBV25-1; TRBD2 agrees at 7 bases. Trimming removed 6 bases from V and 5 bases from J; junction bases left unmatched: 13. The CDR3 loop spans 15 amino acids. CDR1 and CDR2 (germline): MGHDK, SYGVNS. CDR3 protein: CASRRICGRIHEQYF. As DNA, the CDR3 is TGTGCCAGCAGACGTATCTGCGGGAGAATCCACGAGCAGTACTTC.

The chain combines TRBV15 with TRBJ1-3; 7 bases are shared with TRBD1. Germline V gene data show CDR1 as LNHNV and CDR2 as YYDKDF (reference sequence). The V gene end was trimmed by 0 bases and the J gene end by 4 bases; junction bases not matched to a gene: 6. The CDR3 runs 16 residues. The CDR3 sequence is CATSRDRQGGGNTIYF. The CDR3 DNA follows: TGTGCCACCAGCAGAGATAGACAGGGAGGAGGAAACACCATATATTTT. Looking up the rest from reference TRBV15 and TRBJ1-3 gives the full variable domain: DAMVIQNPRYQVTQFGKPVTLSCSQTLNHNVMYWYQQKSSQAPKLLFHYYDKDFNNEADTPDNFQSRRPNTSFCFLDIRSPGLGDTAMYLCATSRDRQGGGNTIYFGEGSWLTVV.

This chain joins TRBV30 and TRBJ1-2; D gene unclear. Germline values: CDR1 GTSNPN, CDR2 SVGIG (reference sequence). Trimming left V 3 bases short and J 2 bases short, with 19 bases between. The CDR3 runs to 16 residues. The CDR3 bases are TGTGCCTGGAGCTATCTAGCGACTCTCAGAAACTATGGCTACACCTTC. The encoded protein is CAWSYLATLRNYGYTF.

The V gene is TRBV5-6, the J gene TRBJ1-1; 10 nucleotides line up with TRBD1. CDR1 and CDR2 (germline): SGHDT, YYEEEE. This CDR3 contains 14 residues. Trimming cost V 0 bases and J 8 bases; bases outside gene matches: 4. The CDR3 sequence: CASSLEGQGKEAFF. The CDR3 DNA reads TGTGCCAGCAGCTTGGAGGGACAGGGGAAGGAAGCTTTCTTT. Based on the CDR3 plus reference TRBV5-6 and TRBJ1-1, the full variable domain is DAGVTQSPTHLIKTRGQQVTLRCSPKSGHDTVSWYQQALGQGPQFIFQYYEEEERQRGNFPDRFSGHQFPNYSSELNVNALLLGDSALYLCASSLEGQGKEAFFGQGTRLTVV.

This chain uses TRBV5-1 with TRBJ1-1; 9 nucleotides match TRBD1. The junction had 15 bases not matched to a gene; V was cut back by 4 bases and J by 8 bases. The CDR3 is 16 residues long. CDR1 SGHRS and CDR2 YFSETQ come from the germline V gene. DNA of the CDR3: TGCGCCAGCAGCCTCCGAACCGGGACAGGGCAGGGGGAAGCTTTCTTT. Translated: CASSLRTGTGQGEAFF.

J is TRBJ1-5 and V is TRBV28; the match to TRBD1 covers 8 bases. V lost 6 bases to trimming and J lost 1 base; unmatched junction nucleotides: 5. This CDR3 is 15 amino acids long. Germline lookup yields CDR1 MDHEN and CDR2 SYDVKM. The CDR3 coding sequence is TGTGCCAGCAGCTCCGACAGGGGAAGCAATCAGCCCCAGCATTTT. It encodes CASSSDRGSNQPQHF.

The chain couples TRBV9 to TRBJ1-5, with 7 bases aligning to TRBD1. V was clipped by 4 bases and J by 0 bases; unmatched bases: 4. The CDR3 extends over 15 amino acids. Germline V gives CDR1 SGDLS, CDR2 YYNGEE. The CDR3 nucleotides read TGTGCCAGCAGCCCTCAGGGGGGTAGCAATCAGCCCCAGCATTTT. Protein: CASSPQGGSNQPQHF.

The chain couples TRBV11-3 to TRBJ1-1, with D possibly being TRBD1 (5 bases). V lost 5 bases and J 1 base, leaving 11 bases between the germline ends. The CDR3 length is 14 residues. The V gene's germline CDR1 is SGHNT and CDR2 YENEEA. The CDR3 sequence is CASSLTGGNTEAFF. As DNA, the CDR3 is TGTGCCAGCAGCCTCACGGGGGGGAACACTGAAGCTTTCTTT.

This clone was found a few times. The chain has TRBV18 and TRBJ2-7; no clear D gene. CDR1 is KGHSH and CDR2 is LQKENI in the germline V gene. Trimming removed 3 bases at V and 7 bases at J, with 7 bases between. This CDR3 has 11 residues. Written as DNA, the CDR3 is TGTGCCAGCTCACCGGAGAGGGAGCAGTACTTC. Translation: CASSPEREQYF.

The CDR3 DNA is TGTGCCAGCAGCTTGGGGACAGAAGTTATCTACGAGCAGTACTTC. Its translation is CASSLGTEVIYEQYF. The chain is built from TRBV11-2 and TRBJ2-7; 7 positions agree with TRBD1. The CDR3 has 15 residues. Per the germline V gene, CDR1 is SGHAT and CDR2 is FQNNGV. V lost 3 bases, J lost 3 bases, and 8 bases stayed unmatched.

The chain recombines TRBV30 with TRBJ2-1; D perhaps matches TRBD2 (6 bases). CDR1 and CDR2 (germline): GTSNPN, SVGIG (reference sequence). The CDR3 has 12 residues. The germline V and J ends were trimmed by 8 bases and 9 bases, with 17 bases remaining between them. The DNA of the CDR3 is TGTGCCGGCCAGCTCGCTAGCGCTGAGCAGTTCTTC. It encodes CAGQLASAEQFF.

V and J are TRBV12-3 or TRBV12-4 and TRBJ2-7; perhaps TRBD2 as D (6 bases). The CDR3 totals 12 residues. V was pared by 7 bases and J by 4 bases, with 11 bases between. The CDR3 region has the DNA TGTGCCAGCACGAAGGAGGGGTACGAGCAGTACTTC. It codes for CASTKEGYEQYF.

The V call is TRBV29-1, the J call TRBJ1-2, with no clear D. The CDR3 has 11 amino acids. Germline V gene lookup returns CDR1 SQVTM and CDR2 ANQGSEA. V was trimmed by 2 bases and J by 5 bases, leaving 6 bases between them. The CDR3 protein is CSVERGYGYTF. CDR3 DNA sequence: TGCAGCGTTGAACGGGGTTATGGCTACACCTTC.

This clone has at least ten counts. The rearrangement links TRBV10-3 to TRBJ2-7; 7 bases fit TRBD1. The CDR3 covers 14 residues. With V trimmed by 3 bases and J by 6 bases, 8 bases remained unmatched. Germline values: CDR1 ENHRY, CDR2 SYGVKD. The chain's CDR3 is CAISDVNRGGEQYF. The DNA for the CDR3 is TGTGCCATCAGTGACGTGAACAGGGGTGGCGAGCAGTACTTC.

The chain couples TRBV6-5 to TRBJ2-3; 12 positions agree with TRBD2. Losses at the gene ends were 6 bases for V and 4 bases for J; bases not matched to a gene: 5. Germline V gene lookup returns CDR1 MNHEY and CDR2 SVGAGI. The length of the CDR3 is 15 residues. This chain's CDR3 is CASRKLAGGSDTQYF. The DNA of the CDR3 is TGTGCCAGCAGGAAACTAGCGGGAGGTTCAGATACGCAGTATTTT.

The chain couples TRBV28 to TRBJ2-7; 8 bases map to TRBD1. V shed 1 base and J 4 bases; nucleotides not matched to a gene: 3. The CDR3 totals 14 residues. CDR1 is MDHEN and CDR2 is SYDVKM in the germline V gene. The CDR3 region has the DNA TGTGCCAGCAGTTTATATCAGGGGGCTTACGAGCAGTACTTC. Amino acids: CASSLYQGAYEQYF.

The V gene is TRBV28, the J gene TRBJ2-7; TRBD1 matches 11 bases. The CDR3 has 15 residues. V dropped 6 bases and J dropped 2; count of bases not matched to a gene: 6. Germline-derived CDR1 and CDR2 are MDHEN and SYDVKM. CDR3 nucleotide sequence: TGTGCCAGCAGCCTCAGGACAGGGGGCGCCTACGAGCAGTACTTC. It is translated as CASSLRTGGAYEQYF. The whole variable domain, remainder taken from reference TRBV28 and TRBJ2-7, is DVKVTQSSRYLVKRTGEKVFLECVQDMDHENMFWYRQDPGLGLRLIYFSYDVKMKEKGDIPEGYSVSREKKERFSLILESASTNQTSMYLCASSLRTGGAYEQYFGPGTRLTVT.